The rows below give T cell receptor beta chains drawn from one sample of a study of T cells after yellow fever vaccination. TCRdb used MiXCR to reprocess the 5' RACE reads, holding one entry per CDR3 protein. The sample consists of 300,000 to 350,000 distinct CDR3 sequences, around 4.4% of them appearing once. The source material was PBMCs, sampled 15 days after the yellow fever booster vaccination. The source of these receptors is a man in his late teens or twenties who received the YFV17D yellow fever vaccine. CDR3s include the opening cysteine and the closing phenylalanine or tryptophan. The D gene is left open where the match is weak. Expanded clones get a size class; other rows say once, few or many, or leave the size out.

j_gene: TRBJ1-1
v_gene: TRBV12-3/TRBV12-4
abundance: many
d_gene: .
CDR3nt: TGTGCCAGCAGTCCATCACCGAACACTGAAGCTTTCTTT
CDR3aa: CASSPSPNTEAFF

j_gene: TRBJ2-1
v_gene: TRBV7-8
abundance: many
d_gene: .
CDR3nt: TGTGCCAGCATTTCCGGGAGCCCTTCCCAATACGAGCAGTTCTTC
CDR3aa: CASISGSPSQYEQFF

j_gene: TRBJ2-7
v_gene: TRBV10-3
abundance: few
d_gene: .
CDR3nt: TGTGCCATCAGTGCTGTCCCTTCAATCGGGCAGTACTTC
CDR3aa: CAISAVPSIGQYF

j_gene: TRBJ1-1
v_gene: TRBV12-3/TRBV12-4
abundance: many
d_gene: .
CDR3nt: TGTGCCAGCAGACCCATACAGGGCACTGAAGCTTTCTTT
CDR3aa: CASRPIQGTEAFF

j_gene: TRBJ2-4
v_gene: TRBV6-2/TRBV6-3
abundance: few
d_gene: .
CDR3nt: TGTGCCAGCAGTTACGGGGGTCTCCATAGGACCAAAAACATTCAGTACTTC
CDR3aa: CASSYGGLHRTKNIQYF

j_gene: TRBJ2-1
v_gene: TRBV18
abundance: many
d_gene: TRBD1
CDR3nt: TGTGCCAGCTCACAAGGGACAGGGGGCTTGAATGAGCAGTTCTTC
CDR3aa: CASSQGTGGLNEQFF

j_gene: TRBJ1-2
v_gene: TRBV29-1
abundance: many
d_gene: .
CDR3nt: TGCAGCGTTGAAGTCGAGTATGGCTACACCTTC
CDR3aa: CSVEVEYGYTF

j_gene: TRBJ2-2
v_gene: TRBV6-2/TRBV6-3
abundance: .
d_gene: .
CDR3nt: TGTGCCAGCATGGAGTTCGGGGAGCTGTTTTTT
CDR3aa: CASMEFGELFF

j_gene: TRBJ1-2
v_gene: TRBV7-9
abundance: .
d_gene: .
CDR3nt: TGTGCCAGCAGCGTAGGAGGGTCGCCTAACTATGGCTACACCTTC
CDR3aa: CASSVGGSPNYGYTF

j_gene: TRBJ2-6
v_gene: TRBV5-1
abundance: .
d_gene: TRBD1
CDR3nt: TGCGCCAGCAGCTTTGACAGGGCTGGGGCCAACGTCCTGACTTTC
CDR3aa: CASSFDRAGANVLTF

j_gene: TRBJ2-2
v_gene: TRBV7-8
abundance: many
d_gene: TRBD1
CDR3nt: TGTGCCAGCAGACCTCGAGGGACAGGGGACACCGGGGAGCTGTTTTTT
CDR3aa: CASRPRGTGDTGELFF

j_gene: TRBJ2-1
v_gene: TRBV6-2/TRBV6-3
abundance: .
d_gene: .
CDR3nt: TGTGCCAGCAGTTCGGGAATCCATGAGCAGTTCTTC
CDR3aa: CASSSGIHEQFF

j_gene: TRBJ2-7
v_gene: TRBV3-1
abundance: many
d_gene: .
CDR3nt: TGTGCCAGCAGCCAAATGGTACCCTACGAGCAGTACTTC
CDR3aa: CASSQMVPYEQYF

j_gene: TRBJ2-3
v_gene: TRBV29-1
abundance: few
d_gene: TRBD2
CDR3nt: TGCAGCGTTGAAGTAGCGGGGGGCCCCACAGATACGCAGTATTTT
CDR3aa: CSVEVAGGPTDTQYF

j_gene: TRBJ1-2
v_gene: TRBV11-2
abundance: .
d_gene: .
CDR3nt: TGTGCCAGCAGCTCCGGACGGACGCCAAACTATGGCTACACCTTC
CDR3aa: CASSSGRTPNYGYTF

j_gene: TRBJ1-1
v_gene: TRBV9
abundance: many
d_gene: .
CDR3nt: TGTGCCAGCAGCCCTTTGAAGTACACTGAAGCTTTCTTT
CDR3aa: CASSPLKYTEAFF

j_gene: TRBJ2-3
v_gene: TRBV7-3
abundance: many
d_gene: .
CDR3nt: TGTGCCAGCAGCTCCGGTACCATGGACCCCCCAGATACGCAGTATTTT
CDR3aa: CASSSGTMDPPDTQYF

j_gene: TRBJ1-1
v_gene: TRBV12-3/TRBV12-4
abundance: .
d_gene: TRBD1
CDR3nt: TGTGCCAGCACCCACGACAGGGGCACTGAAGCTTTCTTT
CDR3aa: CASTHDRGTEAFF

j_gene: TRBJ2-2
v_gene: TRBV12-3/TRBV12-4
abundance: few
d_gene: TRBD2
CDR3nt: TGTGCCAGCAGTTTGGCAAGCGGGGGTAGCGGGGAGCTGTTTTTT
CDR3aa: CASSLASGGSGELFF

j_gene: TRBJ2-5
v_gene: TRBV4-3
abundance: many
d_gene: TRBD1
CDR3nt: TGCGCCAGCAGCCAATCCGGACAGGGGAGGGAGACCCAGTACTTC
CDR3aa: CASSQSGQGRETQYF

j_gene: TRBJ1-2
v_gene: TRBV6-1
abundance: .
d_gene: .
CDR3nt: TGTGCCAGCAGTGATGGGGGGTCTAGCTATGGCTACACCTTC
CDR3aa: CASSDGGSSYGYTF

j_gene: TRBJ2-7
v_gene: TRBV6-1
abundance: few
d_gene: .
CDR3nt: TGTGCCAGCAGTCTGGGGACGTTGCAGGGGCCCTACGAGCAGTACTTC
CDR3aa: CASSLGTLQGPYEQYF

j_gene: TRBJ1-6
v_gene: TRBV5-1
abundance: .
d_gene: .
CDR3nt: TGCGCCAGCAGCTTGCAGGCGTATAATTCACCCCTCCACTTT
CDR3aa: CASSLQAYNSPLHF

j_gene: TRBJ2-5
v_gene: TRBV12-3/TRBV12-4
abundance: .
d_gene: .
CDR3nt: TGTGCCAGCAGTTTGCACAGTCCCCAAGAGACCCAGTACTTC
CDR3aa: CASSLHSPQETQYF

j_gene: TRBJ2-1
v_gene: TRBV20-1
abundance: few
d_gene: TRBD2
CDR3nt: TGCAGTGCTCCCCCTGCGGGGGGGCGCAATGAGCAGTTCTTC
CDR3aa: CSAPPAGGRNEQFF

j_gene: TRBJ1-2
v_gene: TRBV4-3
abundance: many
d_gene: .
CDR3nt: TGCGCCAGCAGCCCCCAAGTGGCGACCAGAGTCTATGGCTACACCTTC
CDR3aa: CASSPQVATRVYGYTF

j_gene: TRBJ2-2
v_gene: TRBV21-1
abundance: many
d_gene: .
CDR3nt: TGTGCCAGCAGCAAAAAGGGGACAAACGATTCGAACACCGGGGAGCTGTTTTTT
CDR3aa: CASSKKGTNDSNTGELFF

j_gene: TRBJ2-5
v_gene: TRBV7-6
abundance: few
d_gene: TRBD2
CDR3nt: TGTGCCAGCAGCTTGATAGCGGGGGGATTCCAAGAGACCCAGTACTTC
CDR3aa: CASSLIAGGFQETQYF

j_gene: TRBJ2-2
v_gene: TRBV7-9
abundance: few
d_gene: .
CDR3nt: TGTGCCAGCAGCCCGGTCGGGCTAGCTGTAAACACCGGGGAGCTGTTTTTT
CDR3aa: CASSPVGLAVNTGELFF

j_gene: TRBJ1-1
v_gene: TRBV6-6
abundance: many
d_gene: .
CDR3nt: TGTGCCAGCAGTTACGGAGACGGATACACTGAAGCTTTCTTT
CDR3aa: CASSYGDGYTEAFF

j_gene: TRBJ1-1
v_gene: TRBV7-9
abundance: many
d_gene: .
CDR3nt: TGTGCCAGCAGCTTAGGCAGCATCTTCATGAACACTGAAGCTTTCTTT
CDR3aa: CASSLGSIFMNTEAFF

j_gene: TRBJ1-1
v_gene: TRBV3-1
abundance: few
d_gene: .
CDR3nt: TGTGCCAGCAGACCGCGTGCGGGGACTGAAGCTTTCTTT
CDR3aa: CASRPRAGTEAFF

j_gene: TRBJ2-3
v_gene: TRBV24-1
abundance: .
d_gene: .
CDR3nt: TGTGCCACCAGTGACGACTACACAGATACGCAGTATTTT
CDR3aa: CATSDDYTDTQYF

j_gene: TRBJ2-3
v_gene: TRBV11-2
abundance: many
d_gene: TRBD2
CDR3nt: TGTGCCAGCAGCCAGACTAGCGGGGGGGTCACAGATACGCAGTATTTT
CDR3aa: CASSQTSGGVTDTQYF

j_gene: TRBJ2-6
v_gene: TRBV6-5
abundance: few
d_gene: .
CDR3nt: TGTGCCAGCAGCAGCCTCCGAGAGTTCTATTCTGGGGCCAACGTCCTGACTTTC
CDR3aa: CASSSLREFYSGANVLTF

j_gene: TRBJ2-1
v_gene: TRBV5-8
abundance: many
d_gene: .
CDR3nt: TGTGCCAGCAGCTTGGGGATCAGAATCTCTGGTGAGCAGTTCTTC
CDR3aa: CASSLGIRISGEQFF

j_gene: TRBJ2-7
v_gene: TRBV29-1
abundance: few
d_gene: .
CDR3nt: TGCAGCGTTGAAGATAACCGGTTGAGGAAGCAGTACTTC
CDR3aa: CSVEDNRLRKQYF

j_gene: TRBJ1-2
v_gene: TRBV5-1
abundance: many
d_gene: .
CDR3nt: TGCGCCAGCAGCCGGAGGGGGTGGATTCATGGCTACACCTTC
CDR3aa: CASSRRGWIHGYTF

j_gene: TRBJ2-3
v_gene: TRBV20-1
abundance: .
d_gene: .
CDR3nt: TGCAGTGCGCAGAAGACAAACGACCATACGCAGTATTTT
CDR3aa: CSAQKTNDHTQYF

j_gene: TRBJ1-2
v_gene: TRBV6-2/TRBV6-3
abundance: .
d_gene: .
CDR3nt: TGTGCCAGCCTGAGGACCCTGACCTATGGCTACACCTTC
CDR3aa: CASLRTLTYGYTF

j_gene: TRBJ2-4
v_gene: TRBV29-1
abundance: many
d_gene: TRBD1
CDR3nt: TGCAGCGTTGCGGGACAGGTTAAAAACATTCAGTACTTC
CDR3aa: CSVAGQVKNIQYF

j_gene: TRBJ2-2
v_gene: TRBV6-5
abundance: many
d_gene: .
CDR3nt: TGTGCCAGCAGGGCGGCGCCTAACACCGGGGAGCTGTTTTTT
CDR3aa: CASRAAPNTGELFF

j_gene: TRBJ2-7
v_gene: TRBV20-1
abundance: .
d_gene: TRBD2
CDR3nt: TGCAGTGCTAGAGATAAGCGGGGGGAACCCTACGAGCAGTACTTC
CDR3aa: CSARDKRGEPYEQYF

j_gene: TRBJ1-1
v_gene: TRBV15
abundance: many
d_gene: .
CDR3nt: TGTGCCACCAGCAGTTTCCGGGGGCCGAACACTGAAGCTTTCTTT
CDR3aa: CATSSFRGPNTEAFF

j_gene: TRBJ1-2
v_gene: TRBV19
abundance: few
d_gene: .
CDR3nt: TGTGCCAGTACCATTCGGGACATTAACTATGGCTACACCTTC
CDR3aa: CASTIRDINYGYTF

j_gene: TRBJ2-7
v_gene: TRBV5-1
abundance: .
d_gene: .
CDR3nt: TGCGCCAGCACCCAATCGGGACAAACCTACGAGCAGTACTTC
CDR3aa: CASTQSGQTYEQYF

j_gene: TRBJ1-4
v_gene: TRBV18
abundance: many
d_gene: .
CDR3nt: TGTGCCAGCTCACGCCAGGAGTCCGCTAATGAAAAACTGTTTTTT
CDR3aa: CASSRQESANEKLFF

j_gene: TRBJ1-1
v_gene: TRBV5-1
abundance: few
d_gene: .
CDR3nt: TGCGCCAGCAGCTTGGGCAACGGGGTCACTGAAGCTTTCTTT
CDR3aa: CASSLGNGVTEAFF

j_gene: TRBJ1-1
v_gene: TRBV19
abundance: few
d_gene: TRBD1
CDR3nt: TGTGCCAGTAGAAGGGACAGGGGAAACACTGAAGCTTTCTTT
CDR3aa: CASRRDRGNTEAFF

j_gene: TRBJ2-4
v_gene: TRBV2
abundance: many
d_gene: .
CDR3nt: TGTGCCAGCACCCGGGGTAACAAAAACATTCAGTACTTC
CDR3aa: CASTRGNKNIQYF

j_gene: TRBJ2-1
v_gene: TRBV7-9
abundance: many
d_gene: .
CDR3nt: TGTGCCGGGGGGAAGAGCTCCTACAATGAGCAGTTCTTC
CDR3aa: CAGGKSSYNEQFF

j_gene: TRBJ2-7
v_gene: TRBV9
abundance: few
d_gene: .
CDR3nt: TGTGCCAGCAGCCTAGGGTTAGGTTCCTACGAGCAGTACTTC
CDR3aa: CASSLGLGSYEQYF

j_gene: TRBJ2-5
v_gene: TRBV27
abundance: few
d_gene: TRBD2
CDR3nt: TGTGCCAGCAGTTCCAGGGCTAGCGGGGACCAAGAGACCCAGTACTTC
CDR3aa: CASSSRASGDQETQYF

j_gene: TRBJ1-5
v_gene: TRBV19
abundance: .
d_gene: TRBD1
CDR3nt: TGTGCCAGTAGTATAGCAGGGGGAGGCAATCAGCCCCAGCATTTT
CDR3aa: CASSIAGGGNQPQHF

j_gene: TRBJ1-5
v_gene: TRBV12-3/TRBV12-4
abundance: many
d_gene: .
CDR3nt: TGTGCCAGCAGTCCTGAGGGGGGCAATCAGCCCCAGCATTTT
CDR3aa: CASSPEGGNQPQHF

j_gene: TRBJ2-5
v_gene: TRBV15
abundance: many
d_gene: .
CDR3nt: TGTGCCACCAGCAGAGATAAGAGGCAGGCCCCATTTCTGAACTTC
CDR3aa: CATSRDKRQAPFLNF